This T cell receptor (beta chain) was recovered during a study of blood T cell repertoires in COVID-19. In germline, CDR1 is SGHVS, CDR2 FQNEAQ. V shed 5 bases and J 2 bases; nucleotides not matched to a gene: 11. The CDR3 is 18 residues long. As handled by the study authors: Estimation of nucleated cell counts was performed using reference gene primer amplification. TCRdb's table, derived via immunoSEQ multiplex PCR, lists solely in-frame clones and lacks some. The V and J calls and clone size come from that table; D and trimming were worked out from the DNA. The sample lists approximately 200,000 clones; about 79% were seen once.

The gene calls are TRBV7-8 and TRBJ2-1; 11 nucleotides agree with TRBD2. This clonotype was sampled from a woman in her forties with acute COVID-19. The sample comprised PBMCs or T cells enriched from blood (not recorded which). The CDR3 region has the DNA TGTGCCAGCAGCCCCCTCCCACTAGCGGGAGCCACCTACAATGAGCAGTTCTTC. Its translation: CASSPLPLAGATYNEQFF.